Below, 22 T cell receptor beta chains from the same sample are listed, as sequenced in a study of blood T cell repertoires in COVID-19. This table comes from immunoSEQ multiplex PCR, and its TCRdb copy is limited to in-frame clones, with some not included. The repertoire holds approximately 250,000 clones, with 80% to 90% as singletons. Sequencing was carried out using peripheral blood. Receptor source: a woman in her 70s with COVID-19, enrolled during active disease.

The rearrangement uses TRBV5-1 and TRBJ2-2; D is unresolved. With 1 base removed from V and 7 bases from J, the gap between germline ends came to 5 bases. The CDR3 is made up of 12 amino acids. Per germline, CDR1 SGHRS and CDR2 YFSETQ. CDR3 region: CASSLFNGELFF. CDR3 DNA sequence: TGCGCCAGCAGCTTGTTTAACGGGGAGCTGTTTTTT. Looking up the rest from reference TRBV5-1 and TRBJ2-2 gives the full variable domain: KAGVTQTPRYLIKTRGQQVTLSCSPISGHRSVSWYQQTPGQGLQFLFEYFSETQRNKGNFPGRFSGRQFSNSRSEMNVSTLELGDSALYLCASSLFNGELFFGEGSRLTVL.

The genes are TRBV28 and TRBJ2-3, with 8 bases identical to TRBD1. V trimming: 7 bases; J trimming: 0 bases; junction bases outside the gene matches: 12. The CDR3 consists of 17 residues. Germline values: CDR1 MDHEN, CDR2 SYDVKM. In nucleotides, the CDR3 is TGTGCCAGCATCCGGACAGGGAGTATTACTAGCACAGATACGCAGTATTTT. Its protein is CASIRTGSITSTDTQYF.

The genes are TRBV7-9 and TRBJ1-1, with D possibly TRBD1 on 5 matching bases. CDR3 size: 11 residues. V was pared by 11 bases and J by 1 base, with 8 bases between. CDR1 and CDR2 (germline): SEHNR, FQNEAQ (reference sequence). CDR3 in amino acids: CAGRGNTEAFF. DNA of the CDR3: TGTGCCGGGAGGGGGAACACTGAAGCTTTCTTT.

The rearrangement joins TRBV4-1 to TRBJ2-7, with 14 bases fitting TRBD2. Germline-derived CDR1 and CDR2 are MGHRA and YSYEKL. The J segment lost 3 bases and the V segment lost 4 bases, leaving 11 bases of the junction unmatched. CDR3 size: 18 residues. Here the CDR3 DNA reads TGCGCCAGCAGCCCCCGGAGGACTAGCGGGGGGTCTCGCTACGAGCAGTACTTC. Translated: CASSPRRTSGGSRYEQYF.

This chain connects TRBV29-1 to TRBJ2-1; TRBD1 aligns across 7 bases. Per germline, CDR1 SQVTM and CDR2 ANQGSEA. The CDR3 sequence is 13 residues long. V shed 6 bases, J shed 10 bases, and the junction held 12 bases outside the gene matches. The CDR3 is CSVVSTRRGEQFF. In nucleotides, the CDR3 is TGCAGCGTGGTTAGCACACGCAGGGGGGAGCAGTTCTTC.

The chain links TRBV5-1 to TRBJ1-5, with TRBD1 matching over 8 bases. V trimming: 0 bases; J trimming: 6 bases; junction bases outside the gene matches: 8. This CDR3 is built from 16 residues. CDR1 and CDR2 (germline): SGHRS, YFSETQ. The CDR3 is CASSLDGPGGGQPQHF. The CDR3 bases are TGCGCCAGCAGCTTGGACGGGCCAGGGGGCGGTCAGCCCCAGCATTTT.

The CDR3 DNA sequence: TGTGCCAGCAGCGGACAGGGCAATGAGCAGTTCTTC. As protein: CASSGQGNEQFF. V is TRBV6-6 and J is TRBJ2-1, with 8 bases matching TRBD1. CDR1 is MNHNY and CDR2 is SVGAGI in the germline V gene (reference sequence). Germline trimming cut 6 bases from V and 6 bases from J; bases unmatched to any gene: 1. The CDR3 totals 12 residues.

The chain carries TRBV14 and TRBJ2-5; tentative D call: TRBD2 (6 bases). Trimming left V 4 bases short and J 2 bases short, with 14 bases between. CDR3 length equals 15 residues. Germline-derived CDR1 and CDR2 are SGHDN and FVKESK. The CDR3 DNA follows: TGTGCCAGCAGCCGGTCGGGAGCCTTTCAAGAGACCCAGTACTTC. Amino acids: CASSRSGAFQETQYF.

CDR3 nucleotide sequence: TGTGCCAGCAGCTTTAGCGGGAGGGAGGTCGAGTTCTTC. This gives the protein CASSFSGREVEFF. This chain uses TRBV7-8 with TRBJ2-1, with 11 bases that match TRBD2. CDR1 and CDR2 (germline): SGHVS, FQNEAQ. Trimming removed 3 bases from V and 14 bases from J; junction bases left unmatched: 6. This CDR3 is built from 13 residues.

Turning to this clone: One end of the junction fails to match germline, which may point to a read error. V is TRBV5-6 and J is TRBJ1-2, with D unresolved. CDR3 length: 13 residues. Germline CDR1 is SGHDT and CDR2 is YYEEEE. For the CDR3, the DNA is TGTGCCAGCAGCTTTCGGGGAGGCTATCGCTACACCTTC. Encoded protein: CASSFRGGYRYTF.

V gene TRBV5-1 combines with J gene TRBJ2-2, with 16 nucleotides matching TRBD2. The ends lost 3 bases at V and 0 bases at J; junction bases unmatched: 11. The CDR3 covers 21 residues. Germline V gives CDR1 SGHRS, CDR2 YFSETQ. The CDR3 here is CASSSYGTSGRDRANTGELFF. The CDR3 bases are TGCGCCAGCAGCTCATACGGGACTAGCGGGAGGGATCGAGCGAACACCGGGGAGCTGTTTTTT.

This clone came up once. The J gene is TRBJ2-7, the V gene TRBV19, with 9 bases fitting TRBD1. CDR1 is LNHDA, CDR2 SQIVND, per germline (reference sequence). Germline trimming cut 5 bases from V and 2 bases from J; bases unmatched to any gene: 13. CDR3 length equals 17 residues. Here the CDR3 DNA reads TGTGCCAGTAGTCTTACAAGCACAGGGGGCAGGGCCTACGAGCAGTACTTC. As protein: CASSLTSTGGRAYEQYF.

This chain connects TRBV7-2 to TRBJ1-1; a possible D gene is TRBD1 (6 bases). There are 13 residues in the CDR3. The V gene lost 5 bases and the J gene lost 3 bases, with 10 bases spanning the gap. Germline V gene data show CDR1 as SGHTA and CDR2 as FQGNSA. This chain's CDR3 is CASSPQGDTEAFF. In DNA, the CDR3 is TGTGCCAGCAGCCCACAGGGTGACACTGAAGCTTTCTTT.

V gene TRBV5-4 combines with J gene TRBJ2-1; tentatively, D is TRBD2 (7 bases). The V gene's germline CDR1 is SGHNT and CDR2 YYREEE (reference sequence). The CDR3 extends over 16 amino acids. Trimming cost V 4 bases and J 3 bases, with 17 bases left between them. The CDR3 sequence: CASSPQRGGSYNEQFF. DNA for the CDR3: TGTGCCAGCAGCCCACAACGCGGGGGCAGCTACAATGAGCAGTTCTTC.

This chain joins TRBV5-5 and TRBJ2-5; weak D call: TRBD1 (5 bases). Germline V gene sequence: CDR1 SGHKS, CDR2 YYEKEE (reference sequence). Trimming removed 2 bases from V and 2 bases from J, with 10 bases in between. CDR3 length: 14 amino acids. CDR3 amino acids: CASSFLDRQETQYF. In DNA, the CDR3 is TGTGCCAGCAGCTTCTTAGACAGACAAGAGACCCAGTACTTC.

This clone was counted a single time. V is TRBV5-1 and J is TRBJ1-2; 9 bases are a match to TRBD1. Germline V gene lookup returns CDR1 SGHRS and CDR2 YFSETQ. This CDR3 comprises 15 residues. V lost 4 bases to trimming and J lost 0 bases; unmatched junction nucleotides: 4. The CDR3 loop reads CASSPGTGSNYGYTF. The CDR3 DNA reads as TGCGCCAGCAGCCCAGGGACAGGGTCTAACTATGGCTACACCTTC.

The genes are TRBV28 and TRBJ1-5, with TRBD1 as a possible D gene (5 bases). Germline CDR1 is MDHEN and CDR2 is SYDVKM. V shed 5 bases and J shed 6 bases, with 20 bases lying between them. This CDR3 comprises 16 residues. The CDR3 spells CASSPGITGGGQPQHF. The CDR3 nucleotides are TGTGCCAGCAGTCCTGGGATCACCGGGGGGGGTCAGCCCCAGCATTTT.

V and J are TRBV5-4 and TRBJ2-1, with 8 bases lining up with TRBD2. This CDR3 region has 15 residues. CDR1 and CDR2 from the germline V gene are SGHNT and YYREEE (reference sequence). The trim removed 1 base at V and 7 bases at J, leaving 7 bases unmatched. The CDR3 DNA is TGTGCCAGCAGCTTGTTCAGCGGGAGTGGTAATGAGCAGTTCTTC. Translating it yields CASSLFSGSGNEQFF. The full variable domain, rest sourced from reference TRBV5-4 and TRBJ2-1, is ETGVTQSPTHLIKTRGQQVTLRCSSQSGHNTVSWYQQALGQGPQFIFQYYREEENGRGNFPPRFSGLQFPNYSSELNVNALELDDSALYLCASSLFSGSGNEQFFGPGTRLTVL.

This clone was picked up many times. V usage is TRBV14 and J usage is TRBJ1-4; a possible D gene is TRBD1 (5 bases). With 5 bases removed from V and 6 bases from J, the gap between germline ends came to 10 bases. The CDR3 is made up of 13 amino acids. Germline CDR1 is SGHDN and CDR2 is FVKESK. The CDR3, as DNA: TGTGCCAGCAGCGGCCGGGACTATGAAAAACTGTTTTTT. Translation: CASSGRDYEKLFF. The whole variable domain, filled in from reference TRBV14 and TRBJ1-4, reads EAGVTQFPSHSVIEKGQTVTLRCDPISGHDNLYWYRRVMGKEIKFLLHFVKESKQDESGMPNNRFLAERTGGTYSTLKVQPAELEDSGVYFCASSGRDYEKLFFGSGTQLSVL.

This chain connects TRBV6-5 to TRBJ1-1; 7 nucleotides match TRBD1. The CDR3 has 14 amino acids. Per germline, CDR1 MNHEY and CDR2 SVGAGI. V lost 0 bases, J lost 4 bases, and 2 bases stayed unmatched. The CDR3 spells CASSYSTGFTEAFF. The CDR3 DNA sequence: TGTGCCAGCAGTTACTCGACAGGGTTCACTGAAGCTTTCTTT.

The chain uses TRBV9 and TRBJ2-7; TRBD2 matches at 10 bases. Germline CDR1 and CDR2: SGDLS and YYNGEE. V trimming: 3 bases; J trimming: 5 bases; junction bases outside the gene matches: 8. CDR3 length: 15 amino acids. The CDR3 bases are TGTGCCAGCAGCGACCGAAGACTAGCGGGTCACGAGCAGTACTTC. Residues: CASSDRRLAGHEQYF.

For the CDR3, the DNA is TGTGCCAGCAGCCCCCCGGGGCGGGAGTTTTACAATGAGCAGTTCTTC. This gives the protein CASSPPGREFYNEQFF. The chain employs TRBV11-3 and TRBJ2-1, with 7 bases matching TRBD2. Germline assignment: CDR1 SGHNT and CDR2 YENEEA. CDR3 length: 16 residues. V shed 5 bases, J shed 4 bases, and the junction held 11 bases outside the gene matches.